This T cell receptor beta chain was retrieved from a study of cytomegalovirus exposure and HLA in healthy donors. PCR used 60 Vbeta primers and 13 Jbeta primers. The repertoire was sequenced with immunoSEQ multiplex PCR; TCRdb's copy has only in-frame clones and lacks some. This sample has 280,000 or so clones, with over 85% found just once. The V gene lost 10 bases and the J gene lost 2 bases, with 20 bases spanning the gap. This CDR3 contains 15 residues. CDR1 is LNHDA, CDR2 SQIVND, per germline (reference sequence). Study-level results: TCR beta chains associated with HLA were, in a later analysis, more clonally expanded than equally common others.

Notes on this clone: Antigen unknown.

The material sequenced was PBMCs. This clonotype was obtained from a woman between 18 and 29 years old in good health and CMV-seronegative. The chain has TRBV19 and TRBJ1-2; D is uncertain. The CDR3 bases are TGTGCCACACTCCTTCGACATACCTTGAACTATGGCTACACCTTC. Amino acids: CATLLRHTLNYGYTF.